These T cell receptor beta chains were read from a single sample in a study of brain T cells in children with intractable seizures. Clones were sequenced by immunoSEQ multiplex PCR, and TCRdb holds only the in-frame ones, with some missing. The data hold 110,000 or so clones, with approximately 94% observed a single time. The sequences come from peripheral blood, collected at surgery. These TCRs come from a boy under three years old with hemimegalencephaly and intractable seizures. The CDR3 runs from the conserved cysteine through the conserved F or W. Each record gives: V gene, D gene, J gene, CDR3 length, clone size, CDR3 DNA, CDR3 protein. The D gene is left open where the match is weak. Clone size, where shown, is once, few, many, or a class for clones that have expanded.

TRBV12-3/TRBV12-4	.	TRBJ1-2	11	few	TGTGCCAGCAGTTTAGGGGGTGGCTACACCTTC	CASSLGGGYTF
TRBV24-1	.	TRBJ1-1	14	.	TGTGCCACCAGTGATCCGGGACACCCCACTGAAGCTTTCTTT	CATSDPGHPTEAFF
TRBV28	.	TRBJ1-4	16	.	TGTGCCAGCAGTCCCCTAGGCCGAGCAACTAATGAAAAACTGTTTTTT	CASSPLGRATNEKLFF
TRBV21-1	.	TRBJ2-7	15	.	TGTGCCAGCAGCAAAGTGGAGGGGCAATCCTACGAGCAGTACTTC	CASSKVEGQSYEQYF
TRBV30	TRBD1	TRBJ1-2	15	once	TGTGCCTGGAGTGTACTACCCCAGGGGGCCTATGGCTACACCTTC	CAWSVLPQGAYGYTF
TRBV5-4	.	TRBJ2-1	13	.	TGTGCCAGCAGCTTGGGGCTCGGTTCCGAGCAGTTCTTC	CASSLGLGSEQFF
TRBV18	TRBD1	TRBJ1-2	17	.	TGTGCCAGCTCACCCATTTCAAATATTCTAGGGGGCTTTGGCTACACCTTC	CASSPISNILGGFGYTF
TRBV5-4	.	TRBJ1-3	16	.	TGTGCCAGCAGCTACCAAAACAGGGCCTCTGGAAACACCATATATTTT	CASSYQNRASGNTIYF
TRBV7-9	.	TRBJ2-7	14	.	TGTGCCAGCAGTCCCGCTAGGGCGGCGGGCGAGCAGTACTTC	CASSPARAAGEQYF
TRBV10-2	.	TRBJ1-1	14	.	TGCGCCAGCATCAAGTCGGGGATTGAGACTGAAGCTTTCTTT	CASIKSGIETEAFF
TRBV7-9	TRBD1	TRBJ1-1	14	.	TGTGCCAGCAGCAAGACAGGGACGAACACTGAAGCTTTCTTT	CASSKTGTNTEAFF